This TCR beta chain is from a study of cytomegalovirus exposure and HLA in healthy donors. Study outcomes and limitations: Earlier analysis looked at TCR beta V segments, and most were productive about 90% or about 30% of the time.

The PCR ran on 60 Vbeta and 13 Jbeta primers. Some clones are missing from TCRdb's copy, which holds only in-frame ones; the method was immunoSEQ multiplex PCR. The sample holds 220,000 or so clones, about 81% seen once. CDR1 and CDR2 (germline): SGHRS, YFSETQ. The V gene end was trimmed by 4 bases and the J gene end by 8 bases; junction bases not matched to a gene: 8. CDR3 length: 13 amino acids. The donors gave bone marrow, and they were healthy. Regarding this clone: The antigen is undetermined.

The clonotype comes from a woman in her 40s in good health and CMV-seronegative. The chain combines TRBV5-1 with TRBJ1-2; 7 nucleotides match TRBD1. Sequenced input: PBMCs. The CDR3 coding sequence is TGCGCCAGCAGCGGGACAGTAGCTCAAGGCTACACCTTC. Its protein is CASSGTVAQGYTF.